The clone carrying this T cell receptor beta chain was picked up many times. The length of the CDR3 is 17 residues. CDR1 is SGHTA and CDR2 is FQGTGA in the germline V gene. V was clipped by 1 base and J by 2 bases, with 18 bases between them. The source of the sample is a study of identical twins. A universal primer site was created by template switching, with the cDNA bearing unique molecular identifiers. TCRdb ran MiXCR on the 5' RACE reads and lists one entry per CDR3 protein. The table lists about 300,000 distinct CDR3 sequences, 9% to 15% of them singletons. All donors were healthy Caucasians. These data are also associated with another study on yellow fever vaccine responses in identical twins.

The chain links TRBV7-3 to TRBJ2-7, with D possibly matching TRBD2 (6 bases). Material for sequencing was CD8+ T cells sorted from blood. The clonotype comes from a woman aged 18-29 years in good health. CDR3 nucleotides: TGTGCCAGCAGCTTAAGGCAACACGGGGGAGTCGCCTACGAGCAGTACTTC. Translation gives CASSLRQHGGVAYEQYF.